Reported below is one T cell receptor (beta chain). Its antigen is undetermined. Germline lookup yields CDR1 LGHNA and CDR2 YNFKEQ. The CDR3 length is 17 residues. Trimming cost V 1 base and J 2 bases; bases outside gene matches: 6. This sample was taken from a study of cytomegalovirus exposure and HLA in healthy donors. Study-wide results and limits: When a later analysis compared HLA-associated TCR beta chains with equally common others, the HLA-associated chains turned out to be more clonally expanded and to have lower generation probabilities.

PCR involved 60 Vbeta and 13 Jbeta primers. Sequencing used immunoSEQ multiplex PCR; TCRdb keeps in-frame clones, though not all of them. The sample consists of over 150,000 clones, 65% to 85% of them appearing once. Sequenced: PBMCs. The V gene is TRBV4-2, the J gene TRBJ2-1, with 9 bases that match TRBD2. This sequence was found in a boy aged 2-9 years in good health and CMV-seronegative. The CDR3: CASSQGVSGSAYNEQFF. The CDR3 nucleotides are TGTGCCAGCAGCCAAGGTGTTAGCGGGAGCGCCTACAATGAGCAGTTCTTC.